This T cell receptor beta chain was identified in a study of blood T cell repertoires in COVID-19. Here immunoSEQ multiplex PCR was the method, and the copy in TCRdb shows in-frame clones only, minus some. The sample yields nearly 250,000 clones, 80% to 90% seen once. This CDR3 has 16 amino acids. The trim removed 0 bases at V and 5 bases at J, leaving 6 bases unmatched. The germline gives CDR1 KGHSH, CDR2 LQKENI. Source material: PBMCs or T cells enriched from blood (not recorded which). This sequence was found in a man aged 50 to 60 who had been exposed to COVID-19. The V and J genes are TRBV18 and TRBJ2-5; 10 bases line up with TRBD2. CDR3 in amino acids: CASSPPSSGSRETQYF. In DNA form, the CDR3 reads TGTGCCAGCTCACCACCGTCTAGCGGGAGTCGGGAGACCCAGTACTTC.